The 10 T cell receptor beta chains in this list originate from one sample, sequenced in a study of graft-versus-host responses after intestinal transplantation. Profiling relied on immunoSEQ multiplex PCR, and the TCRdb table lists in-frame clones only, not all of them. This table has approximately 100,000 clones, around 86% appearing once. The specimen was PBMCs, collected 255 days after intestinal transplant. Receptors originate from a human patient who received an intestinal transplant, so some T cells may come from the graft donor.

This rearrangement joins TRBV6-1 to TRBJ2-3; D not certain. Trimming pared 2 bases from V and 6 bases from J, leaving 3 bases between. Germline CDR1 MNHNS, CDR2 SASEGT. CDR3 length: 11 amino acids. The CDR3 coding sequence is TGTGCCAGCAGTGAATCGGATACGCAGTATTTT. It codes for CASSESDTQYF.

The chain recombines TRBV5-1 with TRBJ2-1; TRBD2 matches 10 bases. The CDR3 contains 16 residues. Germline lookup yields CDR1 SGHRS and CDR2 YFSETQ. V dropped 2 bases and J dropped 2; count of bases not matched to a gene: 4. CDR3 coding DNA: TGCGCCAGCAGCTTAAGCGGGAGGGTCGCCTACAATGAGCAGTTCTTC. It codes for CASSLSGRVAYNEQFF.

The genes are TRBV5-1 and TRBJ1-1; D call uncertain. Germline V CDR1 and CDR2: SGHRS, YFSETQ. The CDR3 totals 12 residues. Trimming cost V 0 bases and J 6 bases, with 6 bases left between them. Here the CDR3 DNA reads TGCGCCAGCAGCTTGGGGGGTCCTGAAGCTTTCTTT. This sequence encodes CASSLGGPEAFF.

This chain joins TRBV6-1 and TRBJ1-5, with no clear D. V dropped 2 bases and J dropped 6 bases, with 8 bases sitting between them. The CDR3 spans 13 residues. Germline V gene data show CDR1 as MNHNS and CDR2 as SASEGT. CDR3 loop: CASSERGFQPQHF. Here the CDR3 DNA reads TGTGCCAGCAGTGAACGTGGGTTTCAGCCCCAGCATTTT.

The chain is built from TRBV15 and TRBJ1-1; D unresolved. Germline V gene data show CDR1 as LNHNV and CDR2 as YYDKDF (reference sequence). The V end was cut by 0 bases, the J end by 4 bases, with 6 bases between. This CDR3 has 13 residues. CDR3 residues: CATSRDEITEAFF. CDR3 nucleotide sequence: TGTGCCACCAGCAGAGATGAGATCACTGAAGCTTTCTTT. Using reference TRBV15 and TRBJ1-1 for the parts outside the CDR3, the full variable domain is DAMVIQNPRYQVTQFGKPVTLSCSQTLNHNVMYWYQQKSSQAPKLLFHYYDKDFNNEADTPDNFQSRRPNTSFCFLDIRSPGLGDTAMYLCATSRDEITEAFFGQGTRLTVV.

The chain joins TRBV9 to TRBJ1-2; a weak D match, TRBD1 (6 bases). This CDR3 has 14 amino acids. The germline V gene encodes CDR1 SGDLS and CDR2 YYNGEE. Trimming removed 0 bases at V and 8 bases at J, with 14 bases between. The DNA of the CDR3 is TGTGCCAGCAGCGTAGAGGGGGTAATAAGGGGCTACACCTTC. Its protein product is CASSVEGVIRGYTF. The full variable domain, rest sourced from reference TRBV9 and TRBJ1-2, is DSGVTQTPKHLITATGQRVTLRCSPRSGDLSVYWYQQSLDQGLQFLIQYYNGEERAKGNILERFSAQQFPDLHSELNLSSLELGDSALYFCASSVEGVIRGYTFGSGTRLTVV.

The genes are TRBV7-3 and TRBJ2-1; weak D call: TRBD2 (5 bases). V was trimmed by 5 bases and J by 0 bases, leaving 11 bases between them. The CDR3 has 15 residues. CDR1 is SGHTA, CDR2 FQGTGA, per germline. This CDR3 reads CASSRRGSSYNEQFF. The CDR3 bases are TGTGCCAGCAGCCGTCGGGGAAGCTCCTACAATGAGCAGTTCTTC. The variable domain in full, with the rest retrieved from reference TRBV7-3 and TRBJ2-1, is GAGVSQTPSNKVTEKGKYVELRCDPISGHTALYWYRQSLGQGPEFLIYFQGTGAADDSGLPNDRFFAVRPEGSVSTLKIQRTERGDSAVYLCASSRRGSSYNEQFFGPGTRLTVL.

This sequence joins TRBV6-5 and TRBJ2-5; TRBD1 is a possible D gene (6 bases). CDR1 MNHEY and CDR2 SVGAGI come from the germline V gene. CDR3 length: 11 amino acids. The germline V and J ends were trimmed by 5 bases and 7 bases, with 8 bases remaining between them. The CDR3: CASSQGGTQYF. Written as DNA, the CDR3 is TGTGCCAGCAGTCAAGGGGGGACCCAGTACTTC.

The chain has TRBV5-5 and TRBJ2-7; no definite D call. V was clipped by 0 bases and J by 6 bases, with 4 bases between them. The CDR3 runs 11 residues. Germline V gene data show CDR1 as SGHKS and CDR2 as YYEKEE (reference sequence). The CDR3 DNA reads TGTGCCAGCAGCTTGGGGTTCGAGCAGTACGTC. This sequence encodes CASSLGFEQYV.

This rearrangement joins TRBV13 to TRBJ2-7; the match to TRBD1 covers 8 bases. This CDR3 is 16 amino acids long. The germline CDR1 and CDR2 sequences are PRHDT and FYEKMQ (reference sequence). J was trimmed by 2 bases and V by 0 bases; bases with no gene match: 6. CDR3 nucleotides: TGTGCCAGCAGCTTAGGACCGGGACAGGCCACCTACGAGCAGTACTTC. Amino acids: CASSLGPGQATYEQYF.